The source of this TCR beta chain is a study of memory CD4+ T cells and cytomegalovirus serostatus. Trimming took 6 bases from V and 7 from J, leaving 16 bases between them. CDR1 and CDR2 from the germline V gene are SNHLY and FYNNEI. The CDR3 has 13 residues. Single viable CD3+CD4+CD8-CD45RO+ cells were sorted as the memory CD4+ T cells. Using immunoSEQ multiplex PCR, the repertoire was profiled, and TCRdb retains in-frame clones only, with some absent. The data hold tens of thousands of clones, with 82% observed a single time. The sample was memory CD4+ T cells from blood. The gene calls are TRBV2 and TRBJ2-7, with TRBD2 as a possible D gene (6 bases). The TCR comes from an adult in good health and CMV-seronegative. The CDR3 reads CASSKDYSGEQYF. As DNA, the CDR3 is TGTGCCAGCAGCAAGGACTACTCTGGAGAGCAGTACTTC.